A selection of T cell receptor beta chains follows, all from one sample in a study of cytomegalovirus exposure and HLA in healthy donors. Assay used: immunoSEQ multiplex PCR; TCRdb lists only in-frame clones, some missing. Its listing shows around 78,000 clones. The sample was PBMCs. The receptors were gathered from a man between 18 and 29 years old in good health and CMV-seropositive. The conserved cysteine and the conserved F or W are not part of the CDR3 here. Fields, in order: V gene, D gene, J gene, CDR3 length, CDR3 protein. A D gene is named only where the DNA matches it firmly.

TRBV10-2	TRBD1	TRBJ1-5	14	ASSPGQGRSNQPQH
TRBV7-9	TRBD1	TRBJ1-1	14	ASSLGTDRGSTEAF
TRBV5-6	TRBD1	TRBJ2-2	13	ASSWGTGGTGELF
TRBV5-6	-	TRBJ2-3	11	ASSRDSLDTQY
TRBV29-1	-	TRBJ2-1	10	IGTLDYNEQF
TRBV7-3	-	TRBJ2-2	12	ASSLGVNTGELF
TRBV6-4	-	TRBJ2-1	15	ASSDSIGAPSYNEQF
TRBV6-1	TRBD1	TRBJ2-7	12	ASCGQGGSYEQY
TRBV6-5	TRBD1	TRBJ1-1	11	ASKDRGSTEAF
TRBV5-6	TRBD1	TRBJ1-1	12	ASSLETGYTEAF
TRBV6-1	-	TRBJ1-5	11	ATRLNSNQPQH
TRBV11-3	-	TRBJ1-1	11	ASSLDLRAEAF
TRBV6-1	TRBD1	TRBJ2-7	12	ASSEGDSSYEQY
TRBV28	TRBD1	TRBJ2-2	11	ASRTGSTRELF
TRBV19	TRBD1	TRBJ1-2	12	ASSMDRAAYGYT
TRBV7-8	TRBD1	TRBJ1-1	14	ASSLVGDRSTTEAF
TRBV13	-	TRBJ2-3	14	ASSLELEASTDTQY
TRBV9	-	TRBJ1-2	13	ASSVGLPQNYGYT
TRBV19	TRBD1	TRBJ2-7	14	ASAISGTGVLDEQY
TRBV28	TRBD1	TRBJ1-2	13	ASSSSGTGGYGYT
TRBV5-6	-	TRBJ2-7	11	ASSLSEGYEQY
TRBV6-1	-	TRBJ2-7	10	ASSRTDHEQY
TRBV21-1	-	TRBJ1-4	15	ASSNCGQAKGDEKLF
TRBV6-1	-	TRBJ1-1	12	ASGQPGMVTEAF
TRBV5-1	TRBD1	TRBJ2-3	13	ASSLGTGGRNTQY
TRBV5-6	TRBD1	TRBJ1-4	13	ASSARDSANEKLF
TRBV30	TRBD1	TRBJ2-7	12	AYNRDRGPLEQY
TRBV6-1	-	TRBJ2-3	11	ASSEAKDSTQY
TRBV18	-	TRBJ2-2	12	ASSLQGNTGELF
TRBV5-1	TRBD1	TRBJ1-2	14	ASSLDPGTGGDGYT
TRBV27	TRBD1	TRBJ2-7	15	ASSLGIGTGGIYEQY
TRBV11-2	-	TRBJ1-5	14	ASSLDAGHSNQPQH
TRBV6-5	-	TRBJ2-2	13	ASRTEGENTGELF
TRBV5-4	-	TRBJ1-2	13	ASSLGQPIGSGYT
TRBV29-1	TRBD2	TRBJ2-1	16	SVDLTSGSPNSYNEQF
TRBV28	-	TRBJ1-1	12	ASSSRTENTEAF
TRBV19	-	TRBJ1-1	11	ASSIRRSTEAF
TRBV5-6	TRBD2	TRBJ2-7	14	ASSFNSGKYSYEQY
TRBV4-1	TRBD2	TRBJ2-3	14	ASSYNSGGAADTQY
TRBV6-1	-	TRBJ1-2	13	ASSEDWGGRAGYT
TRBV18	TRBD1	TRBJ1-3	16	ASSPNPTGTGTGNTIY
TRBV5-8	-	TRBJ1-6	10	ASAGGISPLH
TRBV29-1	TRBD1	TRBJ1-5	12	SVGTGGSNQPQH
TRBV28	-	TRBJ1-2	12	ASSLGGVNYGYT
TRBV7-9	TRBD1	TRBJ2-7	14	ASSKIQGASSYEQY
TRBV2	TRBD1	TRBJ2-3	12	ASSEDRATDTQY
TRBV7-9	TRBD1	TRBJ2-1	13	ASSPRTGPYNEQF
TRBV4-1	TRBD1	TRBJ1-5	12	ASSLGQGGQPQH
TRBV15	-	TRBJ2-7	11	ATSSIYSYEQY
TRBV6-1	-	TRBJ1-5	11	ASSEVRDQPQH
TRBV11-2	TRBD1	TRBJ1-1	11	ASRQGTVTEAF
TRBV25-1	TRBD2	TRBJ2-1	14	ASSATSGSSYNEQF